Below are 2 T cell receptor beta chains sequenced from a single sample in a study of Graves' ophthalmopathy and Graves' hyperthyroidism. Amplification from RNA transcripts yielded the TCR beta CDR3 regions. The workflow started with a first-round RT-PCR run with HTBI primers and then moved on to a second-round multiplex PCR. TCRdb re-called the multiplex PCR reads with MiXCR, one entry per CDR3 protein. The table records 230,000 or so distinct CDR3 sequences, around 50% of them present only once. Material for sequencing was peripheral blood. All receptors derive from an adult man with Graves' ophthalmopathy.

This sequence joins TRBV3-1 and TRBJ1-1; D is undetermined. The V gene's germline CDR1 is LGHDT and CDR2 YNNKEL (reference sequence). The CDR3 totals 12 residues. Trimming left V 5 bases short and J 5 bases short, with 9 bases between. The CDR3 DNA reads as TGTGCCAGCAGCTCCCGGGCAACTGAAGCTTTCTTT. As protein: CASSSRATEAFF.

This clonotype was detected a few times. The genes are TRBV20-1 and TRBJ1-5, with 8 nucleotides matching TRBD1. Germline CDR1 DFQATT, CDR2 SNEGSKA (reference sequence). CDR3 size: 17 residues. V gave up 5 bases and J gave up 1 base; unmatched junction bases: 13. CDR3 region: CSAHQTGAPGSNQPQHF. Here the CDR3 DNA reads TGCAGTGCTCATCAGACAGGGGCGCCGGGAAGCAATCAGCCCCAGCATTTT.